These T cell receptor beta chains were read from a single sample in a study of T cells expressing NK-cell markers. TCRdb reanalyzed the 5' RACE reads, giving one entry per CDR3 protein sequence and no DNA. The listing contains fewer than 300,000 distinct CDR3 sequences. Sample: blood T cells: a sorted CD56 or NKG2C T cell subset, CD4+ or CD8+ T cells, or bulk PBMC T cells (not recorded which). The origin of the receptors is a woman between 18 and 75 years old in good health. Both conserved end residues are part of each CDR3. Each record gives: CDR3 protein, J gene, V gene.

CDR3: CAISEGGDRALRELFF
J: TRBJ2-2
V: TRBV10-3

CDR3: CSARFARGLAGGNEQFF
J: TRBJ2-1
V: TRBV20-1

CDR3: CASKWTGETGELFF
J: TRBJ2-2
V: TRBV6-1

CDR3: CASSLVGVRADTQYF
J: TRBJ2-3
V: TRBV7-2

CDR3: CASNRDGGGTEAFF
J: TRBJ1-1
V: TRBV11-2

CDR3: CASSQIRGNNQPQHF
J: TRBJ1-5
V: TRBV28

CDR3: CASSVELAGASGGETQYF
J: TRBJ2-5
V: TRBV9

CDR3: CASSHTPDYGYTF
J: TRBJ1-2
V: TRBV18

CDR3: CASSQAWRGASYNEQFF
J: TRBJ2-1
V: TRBV4-2

CDR3: CASSQYTFRDRGDYGYTF
J: TRBJ1-2
V: TRBV4-1

CDR3: CASSLWDRGNQPQHF
J: TRBJ1-5
V: TRBV12-3/TRBV12-4

CDR3: CASSLKGLAGAEGVETQYF
J: TRBJ2-5
V: TRBV5-1

CDR3: CASSPRTSADTQYF
J: TRBJ2-3
V: TRBV5-1

CDR3: CATTDVRETQYF
J: TRBJ2-5
V: TRBV7-9

CDR3: CASSLGVAAVNNGYTF
J: TRBJ1-2
V: TRBV5-1

CDR3: CASIATVGLRSPLHF
J: TRBJ1-6
V: TRBV7-2

CDR3: CASSYRGPRESNQPQHF
J: TRBJ1-5
V: TRBV6-2/TRBV6-3

CDR3: CSASRSPSNADTQYF
J: TRBJ2-3
V: TRBV20-1

CDR3: CASSLTGGDEKLFF
J: TRBJ1-4
V: TRBV7-9

CDR3: CANTIQGRTDTQYF
J: TRBJ2-3
V: TRBV12-3/TRBV12-4

CDR3: CASSLGQVQDQPQHF
J: TRBJ1-5
V: TRBV7-9

CDR3: CSARGELNLNTIYF
J: TRBJ1-3
V: TRBV20-1

CDR3: CSVPDANIAKNIQYF
J: TRBJ2-4
V: TRBV29-1

CDR3: CASLSQGVSEQYF
J: TRBJ2-7
V: TRBV25-1

CDR3: CASSEDLVTDTQYF
J: TRBJ2-3
V: TRBV2

CDR3: CSAKAGGLGTGELFF
J: TRBJ2-2
V: TRBV20-1

CDR3: CASSRPGTSGYEQYF
J: TRBJ2-7
V: TRBV14

CDR3: CASSPPGQGQPQHF
J: TRBJ1-5
V: TRBV7-9

CDR3: CASSFGTGGLYEQFF
J: TRBJ2-1
V: TRBV7-2

CDR3: CASSFSGTQFEQFF
J: TRBJ2-1
V: TRBV12-3/TRBV12-4

CDR3: CASSLAEARSSTDTQYF
J: TRBJ2-3
V: TRBV7-2